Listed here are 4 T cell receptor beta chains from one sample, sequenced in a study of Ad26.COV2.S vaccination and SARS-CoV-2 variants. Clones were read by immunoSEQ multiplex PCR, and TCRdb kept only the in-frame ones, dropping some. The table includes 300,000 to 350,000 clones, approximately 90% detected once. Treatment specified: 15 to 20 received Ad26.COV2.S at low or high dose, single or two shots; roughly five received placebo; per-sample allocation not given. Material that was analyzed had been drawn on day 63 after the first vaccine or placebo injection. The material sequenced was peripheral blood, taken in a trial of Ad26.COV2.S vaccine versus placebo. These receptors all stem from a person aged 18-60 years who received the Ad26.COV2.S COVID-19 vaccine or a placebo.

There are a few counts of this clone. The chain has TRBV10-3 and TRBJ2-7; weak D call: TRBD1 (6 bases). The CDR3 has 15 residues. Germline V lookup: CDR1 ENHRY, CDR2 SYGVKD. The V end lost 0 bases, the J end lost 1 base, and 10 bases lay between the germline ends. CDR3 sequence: CAISESTRGSYEQYF. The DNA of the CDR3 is TGTGCCATCAGTGAGTCGACCAGGGGTTCCTACGAGCAGTACTTC.

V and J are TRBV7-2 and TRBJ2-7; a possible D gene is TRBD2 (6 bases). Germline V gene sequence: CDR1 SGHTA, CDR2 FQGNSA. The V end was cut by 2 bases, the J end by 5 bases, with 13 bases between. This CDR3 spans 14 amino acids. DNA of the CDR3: TGTGCCAGCAGCTTACCCGGGACTCGGGACGAGCAGTACTTC. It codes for CASSLPGTRDEQYF. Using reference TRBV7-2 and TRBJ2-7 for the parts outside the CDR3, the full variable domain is GAGVSQSPSNKVTEKGKDVELRCDPISGHTALYWYRQSLGQGLEFLIYFQGNSAPDKSGLPSDRFSAERTGGSVSTLTIQRTQQEDSAVYLCASSLPGTRDEQYFGPGTRLTVT.

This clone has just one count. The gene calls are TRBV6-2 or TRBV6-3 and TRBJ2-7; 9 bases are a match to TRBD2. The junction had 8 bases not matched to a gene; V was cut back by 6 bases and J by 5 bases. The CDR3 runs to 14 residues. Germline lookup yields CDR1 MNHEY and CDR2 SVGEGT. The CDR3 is CASSLSGSGHEQYF. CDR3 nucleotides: TGTGCCAGCAGCCTTAGCGGGAGTGGCCACGAGCAGTACTTC.

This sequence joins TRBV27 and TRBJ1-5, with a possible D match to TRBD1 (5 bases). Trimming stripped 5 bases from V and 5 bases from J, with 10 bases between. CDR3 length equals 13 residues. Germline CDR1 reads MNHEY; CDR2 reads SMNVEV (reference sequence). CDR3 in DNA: TGTGCCAGCAGTAGACAGTACGATCAGCCCCAGCATTTT. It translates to CASSRQYDQPQHF.